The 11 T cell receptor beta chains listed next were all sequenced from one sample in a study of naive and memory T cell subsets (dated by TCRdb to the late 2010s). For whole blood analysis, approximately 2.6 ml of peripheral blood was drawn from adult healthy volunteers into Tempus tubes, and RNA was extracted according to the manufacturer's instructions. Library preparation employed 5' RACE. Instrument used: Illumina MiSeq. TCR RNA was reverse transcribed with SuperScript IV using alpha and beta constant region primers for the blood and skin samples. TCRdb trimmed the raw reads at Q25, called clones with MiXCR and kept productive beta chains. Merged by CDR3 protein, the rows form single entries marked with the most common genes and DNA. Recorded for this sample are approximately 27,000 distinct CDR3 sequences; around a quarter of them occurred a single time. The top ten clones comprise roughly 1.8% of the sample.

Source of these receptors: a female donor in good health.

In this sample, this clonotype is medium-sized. The CDR3 spells CASSYRDTDTQYF. DNA for the CDR3: TGTGCCAGCAGTTACAGGGACACAGATACGCAGTATTTT. The chain carries TRBV6-6 and TRBJ2-3; no clear D gene. The V and J ends lost 2 bases and 2 bases respectively, with 5 bases between them. The CDR3 is 13 residues long. CDR1 and CDR2 (germline): MNHNY, SVGAGI (reference sequence).

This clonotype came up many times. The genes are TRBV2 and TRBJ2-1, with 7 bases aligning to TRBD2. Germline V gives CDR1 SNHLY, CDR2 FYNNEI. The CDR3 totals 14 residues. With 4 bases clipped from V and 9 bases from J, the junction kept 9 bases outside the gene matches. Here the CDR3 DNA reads TGTGCCAGCAGTGTGGCGGGAGAGTACGGTGAGCAGTTCTTC. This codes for CASSVAGEYGEQFF.

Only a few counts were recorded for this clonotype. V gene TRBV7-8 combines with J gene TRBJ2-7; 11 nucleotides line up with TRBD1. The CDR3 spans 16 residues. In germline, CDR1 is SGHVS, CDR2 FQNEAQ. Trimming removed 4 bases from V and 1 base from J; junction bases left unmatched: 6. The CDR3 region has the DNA TGTGCCAGCAGCTACGGGGACAGGGGGATATCCTACGAGCAGTACTTC. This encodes CASSYGDRGISYEQYF. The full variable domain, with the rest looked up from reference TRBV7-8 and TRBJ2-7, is GAGVSQSPRYKVAKRGQDVALRCDPISGHVSLFWYQQALGQGPEFLTYFQNEAQLDKSGLPSDRFFAERPEGSVSTLKIQRTQQEDSAVYLCASSYGDRGISYEQYFGPGTRLTVT.

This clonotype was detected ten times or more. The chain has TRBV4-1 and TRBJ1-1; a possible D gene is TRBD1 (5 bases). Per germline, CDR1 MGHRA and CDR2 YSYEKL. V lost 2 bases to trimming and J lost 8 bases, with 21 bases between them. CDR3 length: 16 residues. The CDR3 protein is CASSQQDLIGVGEAFF. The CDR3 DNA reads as TGCGCCAGCAGCCAACAAGATTTAATAGGGGTCGGAGAAGCTTTCTTT.

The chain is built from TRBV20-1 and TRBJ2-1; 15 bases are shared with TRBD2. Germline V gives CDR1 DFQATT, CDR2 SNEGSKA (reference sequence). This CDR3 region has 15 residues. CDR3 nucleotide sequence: TGCAGCCAAGGGACTAGCGGGGGGCCACACAATGAGCAGTTCTTC. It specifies CSQGTSGGPHNEQFF.

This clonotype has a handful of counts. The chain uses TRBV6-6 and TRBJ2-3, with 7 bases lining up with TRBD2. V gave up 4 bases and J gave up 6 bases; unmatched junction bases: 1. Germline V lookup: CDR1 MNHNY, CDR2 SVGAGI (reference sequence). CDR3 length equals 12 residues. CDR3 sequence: CASSSGGDTQYF. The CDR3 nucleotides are TGTGCCAGCAGTTCCGGGGGGGATACGCAGTATTTT.

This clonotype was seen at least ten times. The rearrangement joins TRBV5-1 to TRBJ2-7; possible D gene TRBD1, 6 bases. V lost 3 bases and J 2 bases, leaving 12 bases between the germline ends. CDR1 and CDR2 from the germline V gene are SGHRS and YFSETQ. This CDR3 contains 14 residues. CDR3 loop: CASSSFRGPYEQYF. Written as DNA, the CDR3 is TGCGCCAGCAGCTCTTTCAGGGGACCCTACGAGCAGTACTTC.

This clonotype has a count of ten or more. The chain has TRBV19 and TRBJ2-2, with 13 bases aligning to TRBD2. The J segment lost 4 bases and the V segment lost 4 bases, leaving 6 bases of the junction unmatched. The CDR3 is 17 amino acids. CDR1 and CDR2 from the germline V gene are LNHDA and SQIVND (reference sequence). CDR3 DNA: TGTGCCAGTAGTAGATCAGGACTAGCGGGAGCCACCGGGGAGCTGTTTTTT. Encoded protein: CASSRSGLAGATGELFF.

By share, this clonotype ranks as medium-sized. CDR3 in amino acids: CASSLGGFSYQPQHF. For the CDR3, the DNA is TGTGCCAGCAGTTTGGGGGGATTTTCGTATCAGCCCCAGCATTTT. This chain uses TRBV28 with TRBJ1-5; tentative D call: TRBD1 (5 bases). The CDR3 length is 15 residues. From germline, CDR1 is MDHEN and CDR2 SYDVKM. Trimming left V 3 bases short and J 5 bases short, with 14 bases between.

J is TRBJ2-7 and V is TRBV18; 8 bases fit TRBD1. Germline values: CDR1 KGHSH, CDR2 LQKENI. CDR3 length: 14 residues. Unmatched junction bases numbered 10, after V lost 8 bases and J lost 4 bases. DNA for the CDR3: TGTGCCAGCCTTACGGACAGGGTCGGATACGAGCAGTACTTC. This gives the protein CASLTDRVGYEQYF.

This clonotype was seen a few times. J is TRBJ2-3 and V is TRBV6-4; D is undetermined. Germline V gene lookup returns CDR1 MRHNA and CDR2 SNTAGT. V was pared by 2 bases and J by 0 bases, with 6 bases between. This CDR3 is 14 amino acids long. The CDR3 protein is CASSDPASTDTQYF. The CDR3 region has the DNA TGTGCCAGCAGTGACCCAGCAAGCACAGATACGCAGTATTTT.